These T cell receptor beta chains were read from a single sample in a study of OX40 agonist ivuxolimab in advanced cancers. Data came from immunoSEQ multiplex PCR; TCRdb stores just in-frame clones and leaves some out. The table lists 25,000 to 35,000 clones, about nine tenths of them singletons. The sequencing here drew on CD4+ or CD8+ T cells sorted from blood, taken in a trial of the OX40 agonist ivuxolimab. These receptors originate from an adult with an advanced solid tumor such as melanoma, head and neck, liver or kidney cancer. Both conserved end residues are part of each CDR3. The order of the fields is D gene, clone size, J gene, V gene, CDR3 DNA, CDR3 protein. A D gene is named only where the DNA matches it firmly. Clone size, where shown, is once, few, many, or a class for clones that have expanded.

TRBD1 | - | TRBJ1-2 | TRBV5-1 | TGCGCCAGCAGCTTTGGGACAGGGACCTATGGCTACACCTTC | CASSFGTGTYGYTF
- | - | TRBJ1-2 | TRBV5-5 | TGTGCCAGCAGCTTCCCGGGGACTTTCTATGGCTACACCTTC | CASSFPGTFYGYTF
- | - | TRBJ2-1 | TRBV11-2 | TGTGCCAGCAGCTTCAGGACTCGCGACAACAATGAGCAGTTCTTC | CASSFRTRDNNEQFF
- | - | TRBJ2-4 | TRBV5-1 | TGCGCCAGCAGCTTGGCCGTAGGAGGAAACATTCAGTACTTC | CASSLAVGGNIQYF
- | - | TRBJ1-1 | TRBV5-6 | TGTGCCAGCAGCCGGCCGATTCCAGGGGACACTGAAGCTTTCTTT | CASSRPIPGDTEAFF
- | - | TRBJ1-4 | TRBV10-1 | TGCGGCACCTCTGGGGCCAGCCGTAATGAAAAACTGTTTTTT | CGTSGASRNEKLFF
TRBD2 | - | TRBJ2-1 | TRBV28 | TGTGCCAGCAGGCCTCTAGCGGGAGGGTACAATGAGCAGTTCTTC | CASRPLAGGYNEQFF
- | - | TRBJ2-1 | TRBV5-6 | TGTGCCAGCAGCCTCGGTGCGAGAAGTGAGCAGTTCTTC | CASSLGARSEQFF
- | - | TRBJ2-7 | TRBV7-8 | TGTGCCAGCAGCTTCGTCGTCCACGAGCAGTACTTC | CASSFVVHEQYF
- | - | TRBJ1-5 | TRBV19 | TGTGCCAGTAGTAGCGACAACTATAGCAATCAGCCCCAGCATTTT | CASSSDNYSNQPQHF
- | once | TRBJ2-7 | TRBV2 | TGTGCCGGAAAGGACGGGGAATCCTACGAGCAGTACTTC | CAGKDGESYEQYF
TRBD1 | - | TRBJ2-7 | TRBV11-2 | TGTGCCAGCAGCTGGACAGGGGAGGCGCAGTACTTC | CASSWTGEAQYF
- | - | TRBJ2-1 | TRBV16 | TGTGCCAGCAGCCAATCTCCTTATGAGCAGTTCTTC | CASSQSPYEQFF
- | - | TRBJ1-1 | TRBV16 | TGTGCCAGCAGCCCCCCGCGGGGGAGCACTGAAGCTTTCTTT | CASSPPRGSTEAFF
- | - | TRBJ1-3 | TRBV7-8 | TGTGCCAGCAGCCTCGGAGGGTCTCTGACTGGAAACACCATATATTTT | CASSLGGSLTGNTIYF
- | few | TRBJ1-2 | TRBV20-1 | TGCAGTGCTCCCTTAGGGGGCTACACCTTC | CSAPLGGYTF
TRBD2 | - | TRBJ2-4 | TRBV7-6 | TGTGCCAGCAGCTTGGGAACGGCGGGAGTAAACATTCAGTACTTC | CASSLGTAGVNIQYF
- | - | TRBJ1-1 | TRBV19 | TGTGCCAGTAGCCTTCTATTCATGAACACTGAAGCTTTCTTT | CASSLLFMNTEAFF
- | once | TRBJ1-2 | TRBV5-1 | TGCGCCAGCAGCTTGGAATGGGGGACGAACTATGGCTACACCTTC | CASSLEWGTNYGYTF
- | few | TRBJ1-1 | TRBV4-1 | TGCGCCAGCAGCCAAGGGGCATCCATGAACACTGAAGCTTTCTTT | CASSQGASMNTEAFF
TRBD1 | - | TRBJ2-2 | TRBV7-6 | TGTGCCAGCAGCGGGGGACAGGGGGCGAACACCGGGGAGCTGTTTTTT | CASSGGQGANTGELFF
TRBD2 | - | TRBJ2-7 | TRBV5-6 | TGTGCCAGCAGCTTGGCGGCTAGCGGGACCTACGAGCAGTACTTC | CASSLAASGTYEQYF
TRBD1 | - | TRBJ2-7 | TRBV11-2 | TGTGCCAGCAGCCCCGGTTGGACAGGGCGATCCTACGAGCAGTACTTC | CASSPGWTGRSYEQYF
- | - | TRBJ1-1 | TRBV29-1 | TGCAGCGTTGAGTTGGGGACCCTTGACGCTGAAGCTTTCTTT | CSVELGTLDAEAFF
TRBD2 | - | TRBJ2-7 | TRBV15 | TGTGCCACCAGCAGAGAGAGTAGCGGGATGAACGAGCAGTACTTC | CATSRESSGMNEQYF
TRBD1 | once | TRBJ1-2 | TRBV28 | TGTGCCAGCAGTTTGGGACAGGTGGCGTATGGCTACACCTTC | CASSLGQVAYGYTF
- | - | TRBJ2-7 | TRBV29-1 | TGCAGCGTGACGACAGTCTGGAGCTCCTACGAGCAGTACTTC | CSVTTVWSSYEQYF
- | - | TRBJ2-1 | TRBV6-1 | TGTGCCAGCAGGAGCCCGGGCTCCTACAATGAGCAGTTCTTC | CASRSPGSYNEQFF
- | - | TRBJ2-1 | TRBV7-9 | TGTGCCAGCAGCTCCTTGGACCGGGCGGATGTTTTGAATGAGCAGTTCTTC | CASSSLDRADVLNEQFF
TRBD2 | - | TRBJ2-7 | TRBV27 | TGTGCCAGCAGTTTATACGGGGGGGCGCACAGCCTAGGAGAGCAGTACTTC | CASSLYGGAHSLGEQYF
- | - | TRBJ1-5 | TRBV30 | TGTGCCTGGAACCCCTCATGGGGACAGCCCCAGCATTTT | CAWNPSWGQPQHF
- | medium-sized | TRBJ2-7 | TRBV6-1 | TGTGCCAGCAGTGAAGCGCTTCGGGGGTGGGAGCAGTACTTC | CASSEALRGWEQYF
- | - | TRBJ2-5 | TRBV19 | TGTGCCAGTAGTATCGACGAAGAAGAGACCCAGTACTTC | CASSIDEEETQYF
- | - | TRBJ2-7 | TRBV7-2 | TGTGCCAGCAGCCTCCCCGGACAGCTTTACGAGCAGTACTTC | CASSLPGQLYEQYF
TRBD1 | few | TRBJ1-1 | TRBV5-4 | TGTGCCAGCAGCTCGGGACAGGGAGGAATTACGAACACTGAAGCTTTCTTT | CASSSGQGGITNTEAFF
- | few | TRBJ1-2 | TRBV12-5 | TGTGCTAGTGGGGGGACACAGAGACTTCAAGCTAACTATGGCTACACCTTC | CASGGTQRLQANYGYTF
TRBD1 | - | TRBJ1-5 | TRBV6-1 | TGTGCCAGCAGTCAAGGGACAGGACGACCTAATAGCAATCAGCCCCAGCATTTT | CASSQGTGRPNSNQPQHF
- | - | TRBJ1-1 | TRBV5-6 | TGTGCCAGCAGCTTGTATACAGGCCTTCTCACTGAAGCTTTCTTT | CASSLYTGLLTEAFF
TRBD1 | - | TRBJ1-4 | TRBV4-1 | TGCGCCAGCAGCCAATCCAACAGGGGGACTGAAAAACTGTTTTTT | CASSQSNRGTEKLFF
- | - | TRBJ1-4 | TRBV30 | TGTGCCTGGAGTGTTCGGGGGGAAAAACTGTTTTTT | CAWSVRGEKLFF
- | few | TRBJ2-1 | TRBV5-5 | TGTGCCAGCAGCTTGGGACACGTCTGGCGGGGCAACAATGAGCAGTTCTTC | CASSLGHVWRGNNEQFF
- | - | TRBJ2-1 | TRBV6-5 | TGTGCCAGCAGTTCCAGGCGCGAATACAATGAGCAGTTCTTC | CASSSRREYNEQFF
- | few | TRBJ2-7 | TRBV10-1 | TGCGCCAGCAACTCCGGGGGCGACGAGCAGTACTTC | CASNSGGDEQYF
- | - | TRBJ1-4 | TRBV4-1 | TGCGCCAGCAGCCAAGAAAGGGGGGCCTTTAATGAAAAACTGTTTTTT | CASSQERGAFNEKLFF
- | - | TRBJ2-4 | TRBV19 | TGTGCCAGTAGTGTCAGGGACCTAGCCAAAAACATTCAGTACTTC | CASSVRDLAKNIQYF
- | - | TRBJ2-7 | TRBV2 | TGTGCCAGCAGAATATCAGCCCTTGCACTCTACGAGCAGTACTTC | CASRISALALYEQYF
TRBD1 | - | TRBJ2-7 | TRBV28 | TGTGCCAGCAGTACCCGGACAGGGCGCGAGCAGTACTTC | CASSTRTGREQYF
- | - | TRBJ1-2 | TRBV10-3 | TGTGCCATCAGGGGGGACTCTACTAACTATGGCTACACCTTC | CAIRGDSTNYGYTF
- | - | TRBJ1-1 | TRBV19 | TGTGCCAGTAGCAGGACGGATAACACTGAAGCTTTCTTT | CASSRTDNTEAFF
- | - | TRBJ1-5 | TRBV27 | TGTGCCAGCAGTTTGGGACCCTATAGCAATCAGCCCCAGCATTTT | CASSLGPYSNQPQHF
- | - | TRBJ2-3 | TRBV5-1 | TGCGCCAGCAGCTTGGATCCAGCTATGGATACGCAGTATTTT | CASSLDPAMDTQYF
- | - | TRBJ1-3 | TRBV7-2 | TGTGCCAGCAGCTTAGGTCGGGGAAAAGGAAACACCATATATTTT | CASSLGRGKGNTIYF
TRBD2 | - | TRBJ2-5 | TRBV6-5 | TGTGCCAGCAGTTACCGAGCGGGGGGGCAAGAGACCCAGTACTTC | CASSYRAGGQETQYF
- | - | TRBJ2-3 | TRBV30 | TGTGCCTGGAGTGTCGGCGGGGTCCACACAGATACGCAGTATTTT | CAWSVGGVHTDTQYF
- | - | TRBJ1-3 | TRBV7-6 | TGTGCCAGCAGCTTAGCCCCGGCCCTCTACTCTGGAAACACCATATATTTT | CASSLAPALYSGNTIYF
TRBD2 | - | TRBJ2-3 | TRBV19 | TGTGCCAGTAGTATAGTGTCGGGACTAGCAATTTATACGCAGTATTTT | CASSIVSGLAIYTQYF
- | few | TRBJ2-2 | TRBV5-4 | TGTGCCAGCAGCTTCAGCGGTTCCACCGGGGAGCTGTTTTTT | CASSFSGSTGELFF
TRBD1 | once | TRBJ2-7 | TRBV6-6 | TGTGCCAGCAGACCCATCCGGGACAGGGACTCCGAGCAGTACTTC | CASRPIRDRDSEQYF
TRBD1 | - | TRBJ2-6 | TRBV12-5 | TGTGCTAGTGGTCCGGGACAGGGGGCTTCCGGGGCCAACGTCCTGACTTTC | CASGPGQGASGANVLTF
TRBD2 | - | TRBJ2-3 | TRBV9 | TGTGCCAGCAGCGCCGGGGGGACCGATACGCAGTATTTT | CASSAGGTDTQYF